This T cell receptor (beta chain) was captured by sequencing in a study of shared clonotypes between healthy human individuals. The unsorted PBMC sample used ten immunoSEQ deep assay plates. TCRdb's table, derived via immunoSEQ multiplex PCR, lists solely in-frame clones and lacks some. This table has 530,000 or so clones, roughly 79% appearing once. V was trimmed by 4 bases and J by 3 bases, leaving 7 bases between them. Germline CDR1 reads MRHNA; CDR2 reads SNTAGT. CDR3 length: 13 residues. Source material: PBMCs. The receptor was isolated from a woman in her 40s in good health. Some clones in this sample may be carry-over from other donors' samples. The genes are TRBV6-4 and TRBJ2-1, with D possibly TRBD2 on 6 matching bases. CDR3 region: CASSVTSYNEQFF. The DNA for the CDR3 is TGTGCCAGCAGTGTGACTAGCTACAATGAGCAGTTCTTC.